These 20 T cell receptor beta chains originate from one sample sequenced in a study of control samples from healthy donors and cancer patients. The assay was immunoSEQ multiplex PCR, and TCRdb's table has in-frame clones only and misses some. The sample lists 95,000 to 120,000 clones; approximately 84% were seen once. Sequencing input: blood. All receptors come from a man aged 18 to 30 in good health.

V is TRBV11-1 and J is TRBJ2-5, with D uncertain. CDR3 size: 14 residues. Trimming stripped 1 base from V and 5 bases from J, with 11 bases between. The germline V gene has CDR1 SGHAT and CDR2 FQDESV (reference sequence). The DNA for the CDR3 is TGTGCCAGCAGCTTAGAGGTCTCGGAGGAGACCCAGTACTTC. Protein product: CASSLEVSEETQYF.

This chain joins TRBV3-1 (or the pseudogene TRBV3-2) and TRBJ2-1; D is unclear. The V end was cut by 4 bases, the J end by 6 bases, with 7 bases between. This CDR3 spans 12 amino acids. Germline V gene lookup returns CDR1 LGHDT and CDR2 YNNKEL (reference sequence). CDR3 sequence (DNA): TGTGCCAGCAGCCTACCCTTCAATGAGCAGTTCTTC. It yields the protein CASSLPFNEQFF.

The rearrangement links TRBV6-5 to TRBJ1-1; TRBD1 is a possible D gene (5 bases). Trimming removed 11 bases from V and 1 base from J, with 11 bases in between. The CDR3 has 12 residues. Germline CDR1 reads MNHEY; CDR2 reads SVGAGI. CDR3 DNA: TGTGCCCTACAGGTGAAGAACACTGAAGCTTTCTTT. This encodes CALQVKNTEAFF.

CDR3 sequence (DNA): TGTGCCAGCAGCCGAGGACATTATGGCTACACCTTC. Its protein is CASSRGHYGYTF. This sequence joins TRBV28 and TRBJ1-2, with a weak D call TRBD1 (5 bases). The CDR3 runs to 12 residues. V was shortened by 6 bases and J by 5 bases, with 10 bases between the two germline ends. Per germline, CDR1 MDHEN and CDR2 SYDVKM.

The V gene is TRBV12-5, the J gene TRBJ1-5; 10 bases are a match to TRBD1. Unmatched junction bases numbered 3, after V lost 1 base and J lost 0 bases. The V gene's germline CDR1 is LGHNT and CDR2 FRNRAP. This CDR3 has 17 residues. The chain's CDR3 is CASGLGQGALSNQPQHF. For the CDR3, the DNA is TGTGCTAGTGGTTTGGGACAGGGGGCACTTAGCAATCAGCCCCAGCATTTT.

The chain couples TRBV9 to TRBJ1-1; D possibly corresponds to TRBD1 (6 bases). CDR1 and CDR2 (germline): SGDLS, YYNGEE. The V end lost 0 bases, the J end lost 5 bases, and 11 bases lay between the germline ends. The CDR3 contains 14 residues. CDR3 in DNA: TGTGCCAGCAGCGTAGAGGACAGCTTAACTGAAGCTTTCTTT. Its protein product is CASSVEDSLTEAFF. The whole variable domain, remainder taken from reference TRBV9 and TRBJ1-1, is DSGVTQTPKHLITATGQRVTLRCSPRSGDLSVYWYQQSLDQGLQFLIQYYNGEERAKGNILERFSAQQFPDLHSELNLSSLELGDSALYFCASSVEDSLTEAFFGQGTRLTVV.

The chain is built from TRBV7-8 and TRBJ2-1; TRBD2 aligns across 11 bases. The CDR3 runs 18 residues. CDR1 is SGHVS, CDR2 FQNEAQ, per germline. Trimming removed 5 bases from V and 3 bases from J; junction bases left unmatched: 12. DNA of the CDR3: TGTGCCAGCAGCGACCTTCTAGCGGGGGGTCTAAACTACAATGAGCAGTTCTTC. Protein product: CASSDLLAGGLNYNEQFF.

This rearrangement joins TRBV11-2 to TRBJ2-3; TRBD2 is a possible D gene (6 bases). The CDR3 has 14 amino acids. Trimming shortened V by 0 bases and J by 4 bases, and 8 bases separated the two germline ends. Germline V gene lookup returns CDR1 SGHAT and CDR2 FQNNGV. The CDR3: CASSLDPGADTQYF. The CDR3, as DNA: TGTGCCAGCAGCTTAGATCCGGGGGCAGATACGCAGTATTTT.

The chain employs TRBV4-1 and TRBJ1-1, with D tentatively TRBD1 (5 bases). Trimming cost V 0 bases and J 5 bases, with 22 bases left between them. Germline V gene data show CDR1 as MGHRA and CDR2 as YSYEKL. CDR3 length: 18 residues. The CDR3 is CASSQDGGEAGRETEAFF. CDR3 coding DNA: TGCGCCAGCAGCCAAGATGGGGGAGAGGCAGGCCGAGAGACTGAAGCTTTCTTT.

This clone has a single count. V usage is TRBV2 and J usage is TRBJ2-3, with D possibly TRBD2 on 5 matching bases. Trimming left V 4 bases short and J 4 bases short, with 9 bases between. The CDR3 contains 13 residues. The germline CDR1 and CDR2 sequences are SNHLY and FYNNEI. The CDR3 loop reads CASSVLRADTQYF. CDR3 nucleotide sequence: TGTGCCAGCAGTGTTTTGAGGGCAGATACGCAGTATTTT.

On this clone itself: One junction end disagrees with the germline gene, perhaps due to a read error. This rearrangement joins TRBV5-1 to TRBJ1-1; TRBD1 might be the D (5 bases). This CDR3 comprises 14 residues. Germline V CDR1 and CDR2: SGHRS, YFSETQ. In nucleotides, the CDR3 is TGCGCCAGCAGGTTGGCCGGGGGGAACACTGAAGCTTTCTTT. The encoded protein is CASRLAGGNTEAFF.

This clone was detected only a few times. The rearrangement uses TRBV6-6 and TRBJ1-5; no definite D call. The CDR3 is 13 amino acids. Germline CDR1 reads MNHNY; CDR2 reads SVGAGI (reference sequence). V lost 6 bases and J 4 bases, leaving 10 bases between the germline ends. CDR3 sequence (DNA): TGTGCCAGCAGCCCGGGAGGGAATCAGCCCCAGCATTTT. Protein sequence: CASSPGGNQPQHF.

The chain couples TRBV18 to TRBJ2-4, with a weak D call TRBD1 (5 bases). Trimming took 0 bases from V and 0 from J, leaving 6 bases between them. The CDR3 is 15 amino acids. The germline gives CDR1 KGHSH, CDR2 LQKENI. The CDR3 bases are TGTGCCAGCTCACCACCGGGGCTAGCCAAAAACATTCAGTACTTC. Its protein is CASSPPGLAKNIQYF.

This chain connects TRBV7-2 to TRBJ2-5; 10 nucleotides line up with TRBD2. This CDR3 has 16 residues. From germline, CDR1 is SGHTA and CDR2 FQGNSA. The junction had 4 bases not matched to a gene; V was cut back by 2 bases and J by 1 base. The CDR3 DNA reads TGTGCCAGCAGCTTAACGGGACTAGCGATCCAAGAGACCCAGTACTTC. It specifies CASSLTGLAIQETQYF.

The V and J genes are TRBV27 and TRBJ2-1; D is unclear. The V gene's germline CDR1 is MNHEY and CDR2 SMNVEV (reference sequence). The CDR3 spans 15 residues. V lost 6 bases and J lost 6, with 18 bases in between. The CDR3 region is CASSSDEAKSNEQFF. The CDR3 region has the DNA TGTGCCAGCAGCTCCGACGAGGCGAAATCCAATGAGCAGTTCTTC.

The V gene is TRBV27, the J gene TRBJ1-5, with no clear D. Trimming pared 4 bases from V and 8 bases from J, leaving 12 bases between. This CDR3 has 13 amino acids. Germline values: CDR1 MNHEY, CDR2 SMNVEV (reference sequence). As DNA, the CDR3 is TGTGCCAGCAGTTATGGCCCAGCGGAGCCCCAGCATTTT. Encoded protein: CASSYGPAEPQHF.

The DNA of the CDR3 is TGTGCCAGCAGTGTCCAAGTACTACAGGGGGCATCACACGATACGCAGTATTTT. Translating gives CASSVQVLQGASHDTQYF. The rearrangement joins TRBV6-1 to TRBJ2-3; 9 bases agree with TRBD1. J gave up 6 bases and V 4 bases, and 17 bases lay outside the gene matches. Germline CDR1 reads MNHNS; CDR2 reads SASEGT. CDR3 size: 18 residues.

Here the CDR3 reads CASSLRALAKNIQYF. The CDR3 bases are TGTGCCAGCAGCCTCCGGGCTCTAGCCAAAAACATTCAGTACTTC. The chain is built from TRBV13 and TRBJ2-4, with D unresolved. This CDR3 is 15 amino acids long. The V gene lost 5 bases and the J gene lost 0 bases, with 11 bases spanning the gap. Germline CDR1 and CDR2: PRHDT and FYEKMQ (reference sequence).

The V gene is TRBV28, the J gene TRBJ1-5, with TRBD1 identical over 7 bases. This CDR3 is built from 15 residues. The germline CDR1 and CDR2 sequences are MDHEN and SYDVKM. The V and J ends lost 3 bases and 2 bases, in that order; junction bases with no gene match: 4. The CDR3 here is CASSFDRVGNQPQHF. The DNA of the CDR3 is TGTGCCAGCAGTTTCGACAGGGTGGGCAATCAGCCCCAGCATTTT.

This clone was observed a single time. The chain uses TRBV2 and TRBJ1-2, with 8 bases lining up with TRBD1. V lost 6 bases, J lost 8 bases, and 8 bases stayed unmatched. Germline V gene data show CDR1 as SNHLY and CDR2 as FYNNEI. CDR3 length equals 13 residues. CDR3: CASRVTGAEGYTF. The CDR3 DNA follows: TGTGCCAGCAGGGTGACAGGGGCGGAAGGCTACACCTTC.